The rows below give T cell receptor beta chains drawn from one sample of a study of T cells in Graves' hyperthyroidism and ophthalmopathy. In TCRdb, the multiplex PCR reads were re-called with MiXCR into one record per CDR3 protein. The profile shows under 400,000 distinct CDR3 sequences, around 13% of them singletons. Specimen: blood. Receptors were obtained from a woman aged 18-29 years with Graves' hyperthyroidism. Both conserved end residues are part of each CDR3. Each record gives: J gene, V gene, clone size, D gene, CDR3 DNA, CDR3 protein. D genes are given only for firm matches. Part of the rows lack a size; the others show once, few, many or a class for expanded clones.

j_call: TRBJ2-5; v_call: TRBV19; clone_size: few; d_call: NA; cdr3_nt: TGTGCCAGTAGTACGGACACCCTAGAGACCCAGTACTTC; cdr3_aa: CASSTDTLETQYF
j_call: TRBJ2-5; v_call: TRBV5-6; clone_size: NA; d_call: NA; cdr3_nt: TGTGCCAGCAGTCAGGGACCTGTAGAGACCCAGTACTTC; cdr3_aa: CASSQGPVETQYF
j_call: TRBJ1-5; v_call: TRBV20-1; clone_size: many; d_call: NA; cdr3_nt: TGCAGTGCTAGGAAGACAGGACCGCAAGCCCAGCATTTT; cdr3_aa: CSARKTGPQAQHF
j_call: TRBJ1-4; v_call: TRBV20-1; clone_size: many; d_call: NA; cdr3_nt: TGCAGTGAGGGACCCTCGGGAGGAAAACTGTTTTTT; cdr3_aa: CSEGPSGGKLFF
j_call: TRBJ2-5; v_call: TRBV20-1; clone_size: NA; d_call: NA; cdr3_nt: TGCAGTGCCCTGAGCGGGCGAAAAGAGACCCAGTACTTC; cdr3_aa: CSALSGRKETQYF
j_call: TRBJ2-1; v_call: TRBV14; clone_size: many; d_call: NA; cdr3_nt: TGTGCCAGCAGCCAAGATCCCAGCAACCTACACAATGAGCAGTTCTTC; cdr3_aa: CASSQDPSNLHNEQFF
j_call: TRBJ2-1; v_call: TRBV2; clone_size: few; d_call: NA; cdr3_nt: TGTGCCAGCACCGAGGGCCCGGGGAATGAGCGGTTCTTC; cdr3_aa: CASTEGPGNERFF
j_call: TRBJ2-7; v_call: TRBV5-6; clone_size: NA; d_call: TRBD2; cdr3_nt: TGTGCCAGCAGCGTGTTAGCGGGGGCCCCCTACGAGCAGTACTTC; cdr3_aa: CASSVLAGAPYEQYF
j_call: TRBJ2-5; v_call: TRBV29-1; clone_size: many; d_call: NA; cdr3_nt: TGCAGCGCTACCGGACACCTCCAAGAGACCCAGTACTTC; cdr3_aa: CSATGHLQETQYF
j_call: TRBJ2-3; v_call: TRBV20-1; clone_size: few; d_call: NA; cdr3_nt: TGCAGTGCTCTCATGCCGGCGCGGAGCACAGATGCGCAGTATTTT; cdr3_aa: CSALMPARSTDAQYF
j_call: TRBJ1-2; v_call: TRBV28; clone_size: many; d_call: NA; cdr3_nt: TGTGCCAGCAGTTTGGCAGCTAGAGATTGGTATGGCTACACCTTC; cdr3_aa: CASSLAARDWYGYTF
j_call: TRBJ2-3; v_call: TRBV5-8; clone_size: few; d_call: TRBD1; cdr3_nt: TGTGCCAGCAGCCCAGGACAGGGGGTAGGGGATACGCAGTATTTT; cdr3_aa: CASSPGQGVGDTQYF
j_call: TRBJ2-3; v_call: TRBV13; clone_size: many; d_call: NA; cdr3_nt: TGTGCCAGCAGCGGGAGTAGCGATACGCAGTATTTT; cdr3_aa: CASSGSSDTQYF
j_call: TRBJ2-7; v_call: TRBV6-1; clone_size: many; d_call: NA; cdr3_nt: TGTGCCAGCAGTGACCATAGGACGGACCTCGGCGAGCAGTACTTC; cdr3_aa: CASSDHRTDLGEQYF
j_call: TRBJ1-5; v_call: TRBV12-3/TRBV12-4; clone_size: NA; d_call: TRBD1; cdr3_nt: TGTGCCAGCAGTTTACAGGGGGCAGGGAATCAGCCCCAGCATTTT; cdr3_aa: CASSLQGAGNQPQHF
j_call: TRBJ1-3; v_call: TRBV30; clone_size: many; d_call: NA; cdr3_nt: TGTGCCTGGAGTAAGAACTCTGGAAACACCATATATTTT; cdr3_aa: CAWSKNSGNTIYF
j_call: TRBJ1-2; v_call: TRBV9; clone_size: many; d_call: TRBD1; cdr3_nt: TGTGCCAGCAGCGTTGGGACAGCGAACTATGGCTACACCTTC; cdr3_aa: CASSVGTANYGYTF
j_call: TRBJ2-1; v_call: TRBV19; clone_size: few; d_call: NA; cdr3_nt: TGTGCCAGTATAGGCGTCGGGGGAGGAGAGCAGTTCTTC; cdr3_aa: CASIGVGGGEQFF
j_call: TRBJ2-3; v_call: TRBV15; clone_size: NA; d_call: NA; cdr3_nt: TGTGCCACCAGCCAGAGGGGGGGGCCCTCCTTCACAGATACGCAGTATTTT; cdr3_aa: CATSQRGGPSFTDTQYF
j_call: TRBJ1-1; v_call: TRBV11-2; clone_size: many; d_call: NA; cdr3_nt: TGTGCCAGCAGCTTAGGGTTAAGATCCTCGAACACTGAAGCTTTCTTT; cdr3_aa: CASSLGLRSSNTEAFF
j_call: TRBJ2-2; v_call: TRBV2; clone_size: many; d_call: NA; cdr3_nt: TGTGCCAGCAGTGAAAAGGACTACCTCACCGGGGAGCTGTTTTTT; cdr3_aa: CASSEKDYLTGELFF
j_call: TRBJ2-1; v_call: TRBV12-3/TRBV12-4; clone_size: many; d_call: TRBD2; cdr3_nt: TGTGCCAGCAGTTCGATCTCCCGGACTAGCGGGGGAGCGTGGGGAGGTGAGCAGTTCTTC; cdr3_aa: CASSSISRTSGGAWGGEQFF
j_call: TRBJ1-6; v_call: TRBV18; clone_size: many; d_call: NA; cdr3_nt: TGTGCCAGCTCACCAGTCAGCCCGAGCTCCTATAATTCACCCCTCCACTTT; cdr3_aa: CASSPVSPSSYNSPLHF
j_call: TRBJ1-1; v_call: TRBV7-3; clone_size: NA; d_call: TRBD1; cdr3_nt: TGTGCCAGCAGCACCACAGGGGCTGAGGACACTGAAGCTTTCTTT; cdr3_aa: CASSTTGAEDTEAFF
j_call: TRBJ2-3; v_call: TRBV3-1; clone_size: many; d_call: TRBD2; cdr3_nt: TGTGCCAGCAGCCAATACTATAGCGGGGGGAACGCAGATACGCAGTATTTT; cdr3_aa: CASSQYYSGGNADTQYF
j_call: TRBJ2-2; v_call: TRBV29-1; clone_size: NA; d_call: NA; cdr3_nt: TGCAGCGTTGACGGACCGACTACCGGGGAGCTGTTTTTT; cdr3_aa: CSVDGPTTGELFF
j_call: TRBJ1-2; v_call: TRBV24-1; clone_size: NA; d_call: NA; cdr3_nt: TGTGCCACCAGTGACCGAACCACAGGGAACTATGGCTACACCTTC; cdr3_aa: CATSDRTTGNYGYTF
j_call: TRBJ1-5; v_call: TRBV6-1; clone_size: many; d_call: NA; cdr3_nt: TGTGCCAGCAAGCCTACTGGGAATCAGCCCCAGCATTTT; cdr3_aa: CASKPTGNQPQHF
j_call: TRBJ2-7; v_call: TRBV28; clone_size: many; d_call: NA; cdr3_nt: TGTGCCAGCAGACCCTCGGGGGCGTACGAGCAGTACTTC; cdr3_aa: CASRPSGAYEQYF
j_call: TRBJ1-1; v_call: TRBV10-3; clone_size: many; d_call: NA; cdr3_nt: TGTGCCATCAGTGAGAGGGCGAACACTGAAGCTTTCTTT; cdr3_aa: CAISERANTEAFF
j_call: TRBJ2-5; v_call: TRBV2; clone_size: many; d_call: TRBD2; cdr3_nt: TGTGCCAGTTTGGGCGGGGGTCTAAGGGAGACCCAGTACTTC; cdr3_aa: CASLGGGLRETQYF
j_call: TRBJ2-5; v_call: TRBV5-6; clone_size: many; d_call: NA; cdr3_nt: TGTGCCAGCAGCTTGTCGACGAAGCTCCAAGAGACCCAGTACTTC; cdr3_aa: CASSLSTKLQETQYF
j_call: TRBJ1-1; v_call: TRBV5-6; clone_size: few; d_call: NA; cdr3_nt: TGTGCCAGCAGCCCCACGTGGGGGAACACTGAAGCTTTCTTT; cdr3_aa: CASSPTWGNTEAFF
j_call: TRBJ2-7; v_call: TRBV27; clone_size: few; d_call: TRBD1; cdr3_nt: TGTGCCAGCAGTGCAGGGGGCGCCCCCTACGAGCAGTACTTC; cdr3_aa: CASSAGGAPYEQYF
j_call: TRBJ1-6; v_call: TRBV6-1; clone_size: many; d_call: TRBD1; cdr3_nt: TGTGCCAGCAAAGGTCCCGAGACAGGGCTATCCCCCCTCCACTTT; cdr3_aa: CASKGPETGLSPLHF
j_call: TRBJ2-5; v_call: TRBV2; clone_size: many; d_call: NA; cdr3_nt: TGTGCCAGCAGTGCCACGGACCTCCAAGAGACCCAGTACTTC; cdr3_aa: CASSATDLQETQYF
j_call: TRBJ2-7; v_call: TRBV28; clone_size: many; d_call: NA; cdr3_nt: TGTGCCAGCATCACGGGGATAGGCGAGCAGTACTTC; cdr3_aa: CASITGIGEQYF
j_call: TRBJ2-3; v_call: TRBV28; clone_size: many; d_call: TRBD1; cdr3_nt: TGTGCCAGCAATTTCTTGGACAGGGGAGAGACAGATACGCAGTATTTT; cdr3_aa: CASNFLDRGETDTQYF
j_call: TRBJ2-7; v_call: TRBV20-1; clone_size: few; d_call: NA; cdr3_nt: TGCAGTGCTTGGACCCGTACCCGAGCCGACCCGCAGTACTTC; cdr3_aa: CSAWTRTRADPQYF
j_call: TRBJ2-1; v_call: TRBV5-5; clone_size: many; d_call: NA; cdr3_nt: TGTGCCAGCAGCTCCTCCGGGACTCCCTACAATGAGCAGTTCTTC; cdr3_aa: CASSSSGTPYNEQFF
j_call: TRBJ1-1; v_call: TRBV12-3/TRBV12-4; clone_size: NA; d_call: NA; cdr3_nt: TGTGCCAGCAGTCCGCGACGGGGGACTGAAGCTTTCTTT; cdr3_aa: CASSPRRGTEAFF
j_call: TRBJ2-7; v_call: TRBV2; clone_size: many; d_call: NA; cdr3_nt: TGTGCCAGCAGTGAGGGCAGAATTATTACCTACGAGCAGTACTTC; cdr3_aa: CASSEGRIITYEQYF
j_call: TRBJ1-6; v_call: TRBV2; clone_size: many; d_call: NA; cdr3_nt: TGTGCCAGCAGTAAAGCTTATAGTAGACCCACCCGAGGGGGCTCCTATAATTCACCCCTCCACTTT; cdr3_aa: CASSKAYSRPTRGGSYNSPLHF
j_call: TRBJ2-1; v_call: TRBV10-3; clone_size: NA; d_call: NA; cdr3_nt: TGTGCCATCAGTGGGAGTAGCTATGGCAATGAGCAGTTCTTC; cdr3_aa: CAISGSSYGNEQFF
j_call: TRBJ1-4; v_call: TRBV6-1; clone_size: NA; d_call: TRBD1; cdr3_nt: TGTGCCAGCAGTGAAGCTCCTTACAGGGGCCCTAATGAAAAACTGTTTTTT; cdr3_aa: CASSEAPYRGPNEKLFF
j_call: TRBJ1-4; v_call: TRBV30; clone_size: many; d_call: TRBD1; cdr3_nt: TGTGCCTGGAACCTGGGACAGCCGAATGAAAAACTGTTTTTT; cdr3_aa: CAWNLGQPNEKLFF
j_call: TRBJ2-7; v_call: TRBV18; clone_size: many; d_call: NA; cdr3_nt: TGTGCCAGCTCACCACCCAGCACGACCTGGGACGAGCAGTACTTC; cdr3_aa: CASSPPSTTWDEQYF
j_call: TRBJ2-5; v_call: TRBV9; clone_size: NA; d_call: NA; cdr3_nt: TGTGCCAGCAGCGGGAAACAAAGAGGGGAGACCCAGTACTTC; cdr3_aa: CASSGKQRGETQYF
j_call: TRBJ1-5; v_call: TRBV5-1; clone_size: many; d_call: NA; cdr3_nt: TGCGCCAGCAGCTTTGAGGGTGCCCAGCCCCAGCATTTT; cdr3_aa: CASSFEGAQPQHF
j_call: TRBJ1-5; v_call: TRBV4-1; clone_size: NA; d_call: NA; cdr3_nt: TGCGCCAGCAGCCAAGATCTCAGTACCGATCAGCCCCAGCATTTT; cdr3_aa: CASSQDLSTDQPQHF
j_call: TRBJ1-6; v_call: TRBV20-1; clone_size: many; d_call: NA; cdr3_nt: TGCAGTGCTAATTCGGGTAAAGGTTCACCCCTCCACTTT; cdr3_aa: CSANSGKGSPLHF